Below, 3 T cell receptor beta chains from the same sample are listed, as sequenced in a study of T cell responses to AZD1222 COVID-19 vaccine (dated by TCRdb to the early 2020s). Receptors were amplified or captured by the immunoSEQ multiplex PCR assay. The table was pulled from immuneACCESS by TCRdb, which kept in-frame rearrangements only. Such tables lose some clones; where checked, under half of the loss comes from unresolved V genes, and the rest has no known cause. For this sample there are about 150,000 clones; less than 95% appear just once. The top ten clonotypes cover roughly 3.1% of the sample. The time point tag for this specimen amounts to: baseline before first vaccination. Here the sequenced sample was peripheral blood, taken on day 0 of AZD1222 vaccination. The receptor source for this set is an adult in good health.

The gene calls are TRBV25-1 and TRBJ2-3; 9 nucleotides align to TRBD2. Germline V gene data show CDR1 as MGHDK and CDR2 as SYGVNS. The CDR3 covers 12 residues. Trimming removed 11 bases from V and 1 base from J; junction bases left unmatched: 1. CDR3 protein: CAGGGGTDTQYF. The CDR3 DNA reads as TGTGCCGGCGGGGGGGGCACAGATACGCAGTATTTT.

This chain links TRBV2 with TRBJ1-2, with 9 bases matching TRBD1. This CDR3 contains 16 residues. In germline, CDR1 is SNHLY, CDR2 FYNNEI. Losses at the gene ends were 5 bases for V and 0 bases for J; bases not matched to a gene: 7. The CDR3: CASSPGQGIANYGYTF. The CDR3 bases are TGTGCCAGCAGTCCGGGACAGGGAATTGCTAACTATGGCTACACCTTC. Based on the CDR3 plus reference TRBV2 and TRBJ1-2, the full variable domain is EPEVTQTPSHQVTQMGQEVILRCVPISNHLYFYWYRQILGQKVEFLVSFYNNEISEKSEIFDDQFSVERPDGSNFTLKIRSTKLEDSAMYFCASSPGQGIANYGYTFGSGTRLTVV.

CDR3 protein: CASSVPTGTGLGNTIYF. DNA of the CDR3: TGTGCCAGCAGTGTGCCGACCGGGACAGGGTTAGGAAACACCATATATTTT. This rearrangement joins TRBV6-1 to TRBJ1-3; 9 bases agree with TRBD1. Germline CDR1 is MNHNS and CDR2 is SASEGT. The CDR3 covers 17 residues. Trimming at V came to 4 bases and at J to 4 bases, leaving 11 bases not matched to a gene.